This T cell receptor beta chain was obtained from a study of OX40 agonist ivuxolimab in advanced cancers. On the study more broadly: The eligibility criteria allowed prior anti-PD-1, anti-PD-L1 or anti-CTLA-4 therapy, and about 40% had some.

The V end was cut by 4 bases, the J end by 0 bases, with 5 bases between. CDR3 size: 12 residues. Assay used: immunoSEQ multiplex PCR; TCRdb lists only in-frame clones, some missing. The sample lists 53,000 or so clones, approximately 86% occurring once. The TCR originated in an adult with an advanced solid tumor such as melanoma, head and neck, liver or kidney cancer. The chain employs TRBV5-3 and TRBJ2-7; D is ambiguous. TRBV5-3 is an ORF, with its function uncertain. Sequencing used CD4+ or CD8+ T cells sorted from blood, obtained in a trial of the OX40 agonist ivuxolimab. The CDR3 nucleotides are TGTGCCAGAAGCCCAGGCTCCTACGAGCAGTACTTC. It yields the protein CARSPGSYEQYF.